The present T cell receptor (beta chain) was sequenced within a study of cytomegalovirus exposure and HLA in healthy donors. With 1 base removed from V and 5 bases from J, the gap between germline ends came to 21 bases. Germline CDR1 SGHAT, CDR2 FQNNGV. The CDR3 extends over 17 amino acids. Points on this clone: The antigen is unknown.

Whole-study results and caveats: Prior analysis indicated that the majority of TCR beta V segments exhibited productivity approximately 87% or approximately 30% of the time. A later analysis revealed that TCR association rates differed between HLA loci, peaking at DRB1 and bottoming out at HLA-C. V- and J-gene trimming of TCR beta was linked (in a later analysis) to a missense DCLRE1C variant.

A multiplex PCR was run with 60 Vbeta primers and 13 Jbeta primers. Data came from immunoSEQ multiplex PCR; TCRdb stores just in-frame clones and leaves some out. The data show 130,000 to 150,000 clones, with about three quarters seen just once and around 3% held by the top ten. Input material: PBMCs. The chain uses TRBV11-2 and TRBJ2-7, with D tentatively TRBD1 (5 bases). This receptor was obtained from a middle-aged man in good health and CMV-seropositive. CDR3 bases: TGTGCCAGCAGCTTAGTTAGGGGCTACCTTCGGCTCAACGAGCAGTACTTC. Protein sequence: CASSLVRGYLRLNEQYF.